These 19 T cell receptor beta chains came from one sample sequenced in a study of blood T cell repertoires in COVID-19 (TCRdb year 2020). The library was made by the immunoSEQ multiplex PCR assay. Drawn from immuneACCESS, this table holds only the in-frame rearrangements with V and J called that TCRdb kept. Clones are partly lost; checked studies trace under half to an unresolved V gene and leave the rest unexplained. A total of some 50,000 clones appear in this sample, roughly nine tenths of them only once. The ten largest clones take up roughly 1.6% of the sample. Specimen: peripheral blood. The receptors originated from a man between 60 and 75 years old with acute or convalescent COVID-19.

The chain is built from TRBV19 and TRBJ1-5; TRBD1 might be the D (6 bases). The germline V and J ends were trimmed by 8 bases and 0 bases, with 17 bases remaining between them. The CDR3 has 16 residues. The germline V gene has CDR1 LNHDA and CDR2 SQIVND (reference sequence). CDR3 in amino acids: CASSSSGQYSNQPQHF. CDR3 coding DNA: TGTGCCAGTTCCAGCTCAGGACAGTATAGCAATCAGCCCCAGCATTTT.

The J gene is TRBJ1-3, the V gene TRBV7-9; D perhaps matches TRBD1 (5 bases). Germline V gene lookup returns CDR1 SEHNR and CDR2 FQNEAQ (reference sequence). Trimming shortened V by 10 bases and J by 4 bases, and 14 bases separated the two germline ends. The length of the CDR3 is 13 residues. CDR3 nucleotide sequence: TGTGCCACCGACAGCCTGGCGGGAAACACCATATATTTT. Amino acids: CATDSLAGNTIYF.

This chain joins TRBV10-3 and TRBJ1-1, with D possibly being TRBD1 (6 bases). CDR3 length equals 12 residues. Germline assignment: CDR1 ENHRY and CDR2 SYGVKD. Trimming stripped 5 bases from V and 4 bases from J, with 8 bases between. CDR3 amino acids: CAISTGTTEAFF. The CDR3 coding sequence is TGTGCCATCAGTACAGGGACCACTGAAGCTTTCTTT.

The genes are TRBV3-1 (or the pseudogene TRBV3-2) and TRBJ2-7; 10 bases match TRBD2. V shed 6 bases, J shed 7 bases, and the junction held 15 bases outside the gene matches. Germline V CDR1 and CDR2: LGHDT, YNNKEL (reference sequence). The CDR3 has 16 residues. This CDR3 reads CASSLRRLAGVEEQYF. DNA for the CDR3: TGTGCCAGCAGTCTCAGGCGGCTAGCGGGGGTTGAGGAGCAGTACTTC.

The rearrangement joins TRBV6-5 to TRBJ1-2; D unresolved. V was cut by 5 bases and J by 4 bases, with 14 bases left in between. From germline, CDR1 is MNHEY and CDR2 SVGAGI. CDR3 length: 14 residues. CDR3 nucleotide sequence: TGTGCCAGCAGTCCTGAGCCAGGCAGCTATGGCTACACCTTC. Translating it yields CASSPEPGSYGYTF.

This chain links TRBV6-1 with TRBJ2-7, with TRBD1 identical over 9 bases. The J segment lost 5 bases and the V segment lost 1 base, leaving 3 bases of the junction unmatched. The CDR3 consists of 14 residues. Germline V gene lookup returns CDR1 MNHNS and CDR2 SASEGT. The CDR3 nucleotides are TGTGCCAGCAGTGAAGGGACAGGGGTCCACGAGCAGTACTTC. This gives the protein CASSEGTGVHEQYF.

The V and J genes are TRBV6-1 and TRBJ2-7; TRBD1 aligns across 9 bases. Germline lookup yields CDR1 MNHNS and CDR2 SASEGT. The CDR3 consists of 15 residues. Trimming cost V 4 bases and J 5 bases; bases outside gene matches: 9. Here the CDR3 reads CASSAPGTGSDEQYF. Written as DNA, the CDR3 is TGTGCCAGCAGTGCCCCCGGGACAGGGTCTGACGAGCAGTACTTC.

The genes are TRBV18 and TRBJ1-1; TRBD1 is a possible D gene (6 bases). The CDR3 runs 19 residues. Trimming took off 2 bases at V and 1 base at J, with 23 bases between the two ends. The germline V gene has CDR1 KGHSH and CDR2 LQKENI. CDR3 region: CASSPVLNPTGTQNTEAFF. The DNA of the CDR3 is TGTGCCAGCTCACCAGTACTAAATCCCACCGGGACACAGAACACTGAAGCTTTCTTT.

The J gene is TRBJ2-5, the V gene TRBV5-1; D unclear. Per the germline V gene, CDR1 is SGHRS and CDR2 is YFSETQ. The CDR3 consists of 13 residues. Trimming removed 7 bases from V and 1 base from J, with 11 bases in between. Here the CDR3 reads CASGNSPQETQYF. DNA of the CDR3: TGCGCCAGCGGAAACAGCCCCCAAGAGACCCAGTACTTC.

The chain couples TRBV4-2 to TRBJ1-2; D perhaps matches TRBD1 (6 bases). The CDR3 is 18 amino acids. V was cut by 0 bases and J by 2 bases, with 19 bases left in between. The V gene's germline CDR1 is LGHNA and CDR2 YNFKEQ. CDR3 sequence reads: CASSQDSPVTGKNYGYTF. CDR3 coding DNA: TGTGCCAGCAGCCAAGATAGCCCGGTGACAGGTAAAAACTATGGCTACACCTTC.

The V and J genes are TRBV7-9 and TRBJ2-7; D not certain. V lost 1 base and J lost 6, with 16 bases in between. This CDR3 spans 15 amino acids. Germline CDR1 and CDR2: SEHNR and FQNEAQ (reference sequence). CDR3 DNA: TGTGCCAGCAGCTTAGACAGACAAATTCCCAGCGAGCAGTACTTC. This gives the protein CASSLDRQIPSEQYF.

V gene TRBV11-2 combines with J gene TRBJ1-6; D not certain. Germline lookup yields CDR1 SGHAT and CDR2 FQNNGV. V shed 0 bases and J shed 3 bases, with 6 bases lying between them. There are 15 residues in the CDR3. The CDR3 DNA is TGTGCCAGCAGCTTAGATACCAGCTATAATTCACCCCTCCACTTT. It yields the protein CASSLDTSYNSPLHF.

The gene calls are TRBV9 and TRBJ2-7; 9 nucleotides agree with TRBD1. The CDR3 totals 14 residues. The V gene's germline CDR1 is SGDLS and CDR2 YYNGEE. The ends lost 4 bases at V and 4 bases at J; junction bases unmatched: 6. CDR3 region: CASSTLGQGYEQYF. DNA for the CDR3: TGTGCCAGCAGCACACTTGGACAGGGGTACGAGCAGTACTTC.

The chain combines TRBV9 with TRBJ2-3, with 7 nucleotides matching TRBD1. In germline, CDR1 is SGDLS, CDR2 YYNGEE. The CDR3 loop spans 15 amino acids. The trim removed 1 base at V and 5 bases at J, leaving 7 bases unmatched. The CDR3 sequence is CASSVRGRTGDTQYF. For the CDR3, the DNA is TGTGCCAGCAGCGTAAGGGGGCGGACGGGAGATACGCAGTATTTT.

V is TRBV12-5 and J is TRBJ2-7, with 12 bases lining up with TRBD1. Germline assignment: CDR1 LGHNT and CDR2 FRNRAP. V gave up 5 bases and J gave up 3 bases; unmatched junction bases: 8. This CDR3 has 16 residues. The CDR3, as DNA: TGTGCTAGTGGTGTCCACGGGACAGGGGGCGTCTACGAGCAGTACTTC. It translates to CASGVHGTGGVYEQYF.

This chain joins TRBV2 and TRBJ2-1; 10 nucleotides agree with TRBD1. J gave up 7 bases and V 6 bases, and 6 bases lay outside the gene matches. CDR1 is SNHLY, CDR2 FYNNEI, per germline. This CDR3 contains 14 residues. CDR3 residues: CASSERDRGNEQFF. Here the CDR3 DNA reads TGTGCCAGCAGCGAAAGGGACAGGGGAAATGAGCAGTTCTTC.

The V and J genes are TRBV24-1 and TRBJ2-2; perhaps TRBD1 as D (5 bases). Germline V gives CDR1 KGHDR, CDR2 SFDVKD. There are 17 residues in the CDR3. Trimming removed 5 bases at V and 6 bases at J, with 21 bases between. The CDR3 spells CATSALGAGIIAGELFF. The CDR3 nucleotides read TGTGCCACCAGTGCCCTTGGGGCAGGGATTATCGCCGGGGAGCTGTTTTTT.

The rearrangement joins TRBV28 to TRBJ2-5; 7 nucleotides align to TRBD1. The CDR3 has 20 residues. Germline V gene lookup returns CDR1 MDHEN and CDR2 SYDVKM. J was trimmed by 5 bases and V by 6 bases; bases with no gene match: 27. Here the CDR3 reads CASRFFFFPGTVLSEETQYF. The DNA for the CDR3 is TGTGCCAGCAGGTTTTTCTTTTTCCCCGGGACAGTTCTTTCCGAGGAGACCCAGTACTTC.

This clone was counted a single time. This chain joins TRBV6-4 and TRBJ2-2; 13 nucleotides match TRBD2. Per the germline V gene, CDR1 is MRHNA and CDR2 is SNTAGT. The V and J ends lost 8 bases and 5 bases, in that order; junction bases with no gene match: 8. The CDR3 sequence is 16 residues long. CDR3: CASSTSGGARTGELFF. CDR3 DNA sequence: TGTGCCAGCTCAACTAGCGGGGGGGCCAGGACCGGGGAGCTGTTTTTT.